Listed below are T cell receptor beta chains from one sample, sequenced in a study of shared clonotypes between healthy human individuals. This table comes from immunoSEQ multiplex PCR, and its TCRdb copy is limited to in-frame clones, with some not included. The sample lists 1.6 million or so clones; about 98.5% were seen once. The sequencing input was naive CD4+ T cells sorted from blood. These receptors all stem from a man aged 25-40 years in good health. CDR3s leave out the opening cysteine and the closing phenylalanine or tryptophan.

J gene: TRBJ2-7; V gene: TRBV2; CDR3 protein: ASSDQGISYEQY
J gene: TRBJ1-5; V gene: TRBV10-2; CDR3 protein: ASSDRRLSNQPQH
J gene: TRBJ1-2; V gene: TRBV6-5; CDR3 protein: ASSYSQGVGYT
J gene: TRBJ2-7; V gene: TRBV29-1; CDR3 protein: SVGLTYEQY
J gene: TRBJ2-1; V gene: TRBV6-1; CDR3 protein: ASRVAGNNEQF
J gene: TRBJ2-3; V gene: TRBV7-2; CDR3 protein: ASSKDRGGTDTQY
J gene: TRBJ2-1; V gene: TRBV5-1; CDR3 protein: ASSEGLAATYNEQF
J gene: TRBJ2-7; V gene: TRBV21-1; CDR3 protein: ASSLHAAGQPFYYEQY
J gene: TRBJ2-1; V gene: TRBV4-1; CDR3 protein: ASSQGVSRNEQF
J gene: TRBJ1-1; V gene: TRBV28; CDR3 protein: ASPPTGVNTEAF
J gene: TRBJ2-7; V gene: TRBV2; CDR3 protein: ASSMTGGTSYEQY
J gene: TRBJ1-3; V gene: TRBV5-1; CDR3 protein: ASSPHRAPGNTIY
J gene: TRBJ2-1; V gene: TRBV27; CDR3 protein: ASSFYPTLSYNEQF
J gene: TRBJ1-4; V gene: TRBV18; CDR3 protein: ASSPLGRSLLHEKLF
J gene: TRBJ2-7; V gene: TRBV4-1; CDR3 protein: ASSQTGTYTYEQY
J gene: TRBJ2-3; V gene: TRBV6-1; CDR3 protein: ATPRGGVADTQY
J gene: TRBJ2-1; V gene: TRBV9; CDR3 protein: ASSVALDYLTEQF
J gene: TRBJ2-1; V gene: TRBV27; CDR3 protein: ASSLTPGQGALWNEQF
J gene: TRBJ2-3; V gene: TRBV9; CDR3 protein: ASSYIQGRLWGSTDTQY
J gene: TRBJ2-2; V gene: TRBV9; CDR3 protein: ASSVGQGLFTGELF
J gene: TRBJ2-7; V gene: TRBV5-1; CDR3 protein: ASTLGQGSTSYEQY
J gene: TRBJ2-1; V gene: TRBV5-1; CDR3 protein: ASSLAGSGGYNEQF
J gene: TRBJ2-2; V gene: TRBV29-1; CDR3 protein: SVDSRGTGELF
J gene: TRBJ1-5; V gene: TRBV6-6; CDR3 protein: ASSRQVSRLNQPQH
J gene: TRBJ2-7; V gene: TRBV14; CDR3 protein: ASSRNGVSHEQY
J gene: TRBJ2-7; V gene: TRBV7-8; CDR3 protein: ASSLLTFSYEQY
J gene: TRBJ2-5; V gene: TRBV5-1; CDR3 protein: ASSSDPKGTQY
J gene: TRBJ2-1; V gene: TRBV5-1; CDR3 protein: ASSLGERTSGRGRLYNEQF
J gene: TRBJ2-7; V gene: TRBV19; CDR3 protein: ASRNPGVSGYEQY
J gene: TRBJ2-2; V gene: TRBV19; CDR3 protein: ASRTAGLPNTGELF
J gene: TRBJ2-7; V gene: TRBV7-2; CDR3 protein: ASSLAFRPVDEQY
J gene: TRBJ2-5; V gene: TRBV11-2; CDR3 protein: ASSLDLGTETQY
J gene: TRBJ2-2; V gene: TRBV27; CDR3 protein: ASRLGTSGSTGELF
J gene: TRBJ2-3; V gene: TRBV29-1; CDR3 protein: SVEQVTDTQY
J gene: TRBJ2-5; V gene: TRBV5-4; CDR3 protein: ASSRTEQETQY
J gene: TRBJ2-1; V gene: TRBV9; CDR3 protein: ASSAGTSDYNEQF
J gene: TRBJ2-1; V gene: TRBV7-8; CDR3 protein: ASGRVSRDNEQF
J gene: TRBJ1-4; V gene: TRBV5-1; CDR3 protein: ASSLGQGLNEKLF
J gene: TRBJ2-3; V gene: TRBV2; CDR3 protein: ASSAYQGLVQGDLDTQY
J gene: TRBJ2-1; V gene: TRBV7-9; CDR3 protein: ASSLQQLAVNYNEQF
J gene: TRBJ1-1; V gene: TRBV27; CDR3 protein: ASTPAGRLGNTEAF
J gene: TRBJ1-2; V gene: TRBV7-2; CDR3 protein: ASSPQGQGPSHGYT